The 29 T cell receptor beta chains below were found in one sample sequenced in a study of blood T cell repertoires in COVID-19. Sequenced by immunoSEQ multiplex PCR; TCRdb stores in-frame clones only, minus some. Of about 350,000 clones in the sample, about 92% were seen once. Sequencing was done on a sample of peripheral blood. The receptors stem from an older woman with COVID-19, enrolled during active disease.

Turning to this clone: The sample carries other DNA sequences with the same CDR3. CDR3 residues: CASSLSGDTEAFF. The CDR3 DNA follows: TGTGCCAGCAGCTTATCGGGGGACACTGAAGCTTTCTTT. The genes are TRBV7-3 and TRBJ1-1, with TRBD1 as a possible D gene (5 bases). V shed 2 bases and J shed 3 bases, with 7 bases lying between them. In germline, CDR1 is SGHTA, CDR2 FQGTGA. CDR3 length equals 13 residues.

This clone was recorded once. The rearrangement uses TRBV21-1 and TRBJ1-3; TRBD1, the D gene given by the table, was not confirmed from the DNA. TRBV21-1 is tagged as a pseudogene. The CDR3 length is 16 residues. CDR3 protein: CASSKGTGQHRNTIYF. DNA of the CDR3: TGTGCCAGCAGCAAAGGGACAGGACAGCATAGAAACACCATATATTTT.

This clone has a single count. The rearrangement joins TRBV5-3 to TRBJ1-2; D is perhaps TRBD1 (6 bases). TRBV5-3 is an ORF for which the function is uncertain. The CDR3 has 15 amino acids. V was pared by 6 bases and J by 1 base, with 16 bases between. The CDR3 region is CARTWGQICNYGYTF. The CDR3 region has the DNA TGTGCCAGAACCTGGGGGCAGATATGTAACTATGGCTACACCTTC.

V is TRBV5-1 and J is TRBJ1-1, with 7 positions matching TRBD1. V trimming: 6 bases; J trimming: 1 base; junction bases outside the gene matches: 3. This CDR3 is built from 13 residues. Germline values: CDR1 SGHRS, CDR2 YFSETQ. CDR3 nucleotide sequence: TGCGCCAGCAAGGGACAGCCGAACACTGAAGCTTTCTTT. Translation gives CASKGQPNTEAFF. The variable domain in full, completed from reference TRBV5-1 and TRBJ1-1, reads KAGVTQTPRYLIKTRGQQVTLSCSPISGHRSVSWYQQTPGQGLQFLFEYFSETQRNKGNFPGRFSGRQFSNSRSEMNVSTLELGDSALYLCASKGQPNTEAFFGQGTRLTVV.

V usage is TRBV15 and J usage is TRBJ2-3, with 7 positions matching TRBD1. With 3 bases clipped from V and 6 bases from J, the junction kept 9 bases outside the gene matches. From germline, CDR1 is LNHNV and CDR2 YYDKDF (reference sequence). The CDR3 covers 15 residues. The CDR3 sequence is CATSRDRSLEDTQYF. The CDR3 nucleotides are TGTGCCACCAGCAGGGACAGGAGCCTGGAGGATACGCAGTATTTT.

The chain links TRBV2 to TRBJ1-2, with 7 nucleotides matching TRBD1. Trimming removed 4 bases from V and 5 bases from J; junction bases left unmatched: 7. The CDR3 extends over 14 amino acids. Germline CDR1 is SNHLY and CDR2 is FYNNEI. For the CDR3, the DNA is TGTGCCAGCAGTGGATCGGGACAGCGTTATGGCTACACCTTC. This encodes CASSGSGQRYGYTF.

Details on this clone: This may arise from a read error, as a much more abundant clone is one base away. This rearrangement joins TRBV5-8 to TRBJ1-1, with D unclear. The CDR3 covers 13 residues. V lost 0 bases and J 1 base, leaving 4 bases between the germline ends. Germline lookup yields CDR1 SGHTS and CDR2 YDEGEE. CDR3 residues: CASSLGANTEAFF. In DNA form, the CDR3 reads TGTGCCAGCAGCTTGGGGGCGAACACTGAAGCTTTCTTT. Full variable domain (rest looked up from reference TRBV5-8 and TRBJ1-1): EAGVTQSPTHLIKTRGQQATLRCSPISGHTSVYWYQQALGLGLQFLLWYDEGEERNRGNFPPRFSGRQFPNYSSELNVNALELEDSALYLCASSLGANTEAFFGQGTRLTVV.

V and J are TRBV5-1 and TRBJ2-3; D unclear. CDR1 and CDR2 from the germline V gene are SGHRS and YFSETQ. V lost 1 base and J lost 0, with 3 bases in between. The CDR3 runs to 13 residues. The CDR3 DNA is TGCGCCAGCAGCTTGTCGAGCACAGATACGCAGTATTTT. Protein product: CASSLSSTDTQYF.

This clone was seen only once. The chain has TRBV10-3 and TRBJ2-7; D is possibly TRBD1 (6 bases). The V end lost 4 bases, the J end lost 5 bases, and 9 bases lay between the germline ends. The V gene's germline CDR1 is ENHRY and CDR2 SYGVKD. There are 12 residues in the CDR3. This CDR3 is CAISAGAHEQYF. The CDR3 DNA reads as TGTGCCATCAGTGCAGGGGCTCACGAGCAGTACTTC.

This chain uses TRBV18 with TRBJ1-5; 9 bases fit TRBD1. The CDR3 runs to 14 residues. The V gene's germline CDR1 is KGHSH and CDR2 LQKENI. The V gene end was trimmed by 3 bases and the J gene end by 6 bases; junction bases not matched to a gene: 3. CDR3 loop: CASSPTGGGQPQHF. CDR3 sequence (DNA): TGTGCCAGCTCACCGACAGGGGGGGGTCAGCCCCAGCATTTT. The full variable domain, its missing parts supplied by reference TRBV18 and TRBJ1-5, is NAGVMQNPRHLVRRRGQEARLRCSPMKGHSHVYWYRQLPEEGLKFMVYLQKENIIDESGMPKERFSAEFPKEGPSILRIQQVVRGDSAAYFCASSPTGGGQPQHFGDGTRLSIL.

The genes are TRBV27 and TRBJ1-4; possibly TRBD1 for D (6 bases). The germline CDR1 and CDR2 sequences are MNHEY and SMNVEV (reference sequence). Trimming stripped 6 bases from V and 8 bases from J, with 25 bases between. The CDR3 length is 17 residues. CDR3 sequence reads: CASSPLPGGARKEKLFF. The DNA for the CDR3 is TGTGCCAGCAGCCCACTCCCGGGGGGCGCAAGGAAGGAAAAACTGTTTTTT.

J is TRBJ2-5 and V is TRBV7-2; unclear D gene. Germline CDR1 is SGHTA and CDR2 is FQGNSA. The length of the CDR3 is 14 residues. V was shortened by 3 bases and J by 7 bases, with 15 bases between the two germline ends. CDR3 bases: TGTGCCAGCAGCTTTGTTGAGATCTCGGGGACCCAGTACTTC. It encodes CASSFVEISGTQYF. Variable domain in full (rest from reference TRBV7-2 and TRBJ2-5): GAGVSQSPSNKVTEKGKDVELRCDPISGHTALYWYRQSLGQGLEFLIYFQGNSAPDKSGLPSDRFSAERTGGSVSTLTIQRTQQEDSAVYLCASSFVEISGTQYFGPGTRLLVL.

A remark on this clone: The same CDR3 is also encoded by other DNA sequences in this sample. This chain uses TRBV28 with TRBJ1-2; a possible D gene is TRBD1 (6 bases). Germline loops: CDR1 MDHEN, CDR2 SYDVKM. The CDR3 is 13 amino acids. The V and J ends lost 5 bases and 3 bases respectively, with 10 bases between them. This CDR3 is CASSPDRYYGYTF. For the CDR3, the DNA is TGTGCCAGCAGTCCCGACAGGTACTATGGCTACACCTTC.

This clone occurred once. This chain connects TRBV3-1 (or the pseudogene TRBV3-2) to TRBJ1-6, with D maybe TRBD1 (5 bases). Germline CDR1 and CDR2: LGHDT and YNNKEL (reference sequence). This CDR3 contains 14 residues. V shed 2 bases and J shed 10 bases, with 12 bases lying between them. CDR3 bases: TGTGCCAGCAGCCAAAGGGGCTTCGGCTCACCCCTCCACTTT. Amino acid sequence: CASSQRGFGSPLHF.

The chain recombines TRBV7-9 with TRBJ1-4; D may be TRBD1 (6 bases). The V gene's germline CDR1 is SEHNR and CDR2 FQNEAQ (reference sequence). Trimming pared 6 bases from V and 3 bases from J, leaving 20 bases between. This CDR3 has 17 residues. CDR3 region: CASSRFEQGRANEKLFF. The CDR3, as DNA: TGTGCCAGCAGTCGATTCGAACAGGGCAGGGCTAATGAAAAACTGTTTTTT.

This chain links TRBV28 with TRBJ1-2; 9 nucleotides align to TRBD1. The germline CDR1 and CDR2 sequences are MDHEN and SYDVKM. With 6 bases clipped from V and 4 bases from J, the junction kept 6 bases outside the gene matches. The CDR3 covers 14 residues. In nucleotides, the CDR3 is TGTGCCAGCAGACCACAGGGGGCCTCCTATGGCTACACCTTC. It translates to CASRPQGASYGYTF.

As DNA, the CDR3 is TGCGCCAGCAGCTTGAGCGGGACAGGGGCCTGCGAGCAGTACTTC. It encodes CASSLSGTGACEQYF. This chain uses TRBV5-1 with TRBJ2-7; 10 bases match TRBD1. Germline V gives CDR1 SGHRS, CDR2 YFSETQ. The CDR3 consists of 15 residues. V dropped 1 base and J dropped 6; count of bases not matched to a gene: 7.

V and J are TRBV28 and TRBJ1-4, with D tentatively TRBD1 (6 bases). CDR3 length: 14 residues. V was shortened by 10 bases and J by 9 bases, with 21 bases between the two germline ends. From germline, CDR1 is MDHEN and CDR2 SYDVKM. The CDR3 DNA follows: TGTGCCACCTCATCGGCGACAGGCTTGAAAAAACTGTTTTTT. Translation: CATSSATGLKKLFF.

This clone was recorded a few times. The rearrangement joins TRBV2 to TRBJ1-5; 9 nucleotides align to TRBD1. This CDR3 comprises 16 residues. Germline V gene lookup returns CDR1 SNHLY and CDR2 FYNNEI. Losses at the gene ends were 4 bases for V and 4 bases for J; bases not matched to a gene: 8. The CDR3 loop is CASSVTDRGRNQPQHF. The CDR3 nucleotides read TGTGCCAGCAGTGTCACGGACAGGGGACGGAATCAGCCCCAGCATTTT.

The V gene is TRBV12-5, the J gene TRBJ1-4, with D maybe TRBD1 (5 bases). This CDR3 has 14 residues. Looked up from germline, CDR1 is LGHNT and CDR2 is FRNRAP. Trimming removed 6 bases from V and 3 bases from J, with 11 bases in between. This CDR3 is CASGPGGANEKLFF. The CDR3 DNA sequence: TGTGCTAGTGGGCCGGGGGGGGCTAATGAAAAACTGTTTTTT.

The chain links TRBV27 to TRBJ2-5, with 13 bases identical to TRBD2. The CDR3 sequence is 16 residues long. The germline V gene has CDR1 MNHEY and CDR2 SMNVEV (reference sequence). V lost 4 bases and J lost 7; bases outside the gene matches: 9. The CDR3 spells CASSSRTSGGPGTQYF. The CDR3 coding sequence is TGTGCCAGCAGTTCCCGGACTAGCGGGGGCCCGGGGACCCAGTACTTC.

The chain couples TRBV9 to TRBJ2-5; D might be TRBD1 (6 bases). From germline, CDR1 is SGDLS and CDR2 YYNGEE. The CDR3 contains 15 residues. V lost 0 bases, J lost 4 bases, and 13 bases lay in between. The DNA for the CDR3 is TGTGCCAGCAGCGTAGCCCAGGGGTTAGGAGAGACCCAGTACTTC. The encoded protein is CASSVAQGLGETQYF.

DNA of the CDR3: TGTGCCAGCAGCGTCCTCTCCAGGGGGATCTATGGCTACACCTTC. Its translation is CASSVLSRGIYGYTF. The chain couples TRBV9 to TRBJ1-2; 7 bases are a match to TRBD1. The CDR3 is 15 residues long. CDR1 and CDR2 (germline): SGDLS, YYNGEE. V lost 2 bases and J lost 4; bases outside the gene matches: 8. Full variable domain (rest looked up from reference TRBV9 and TRBJ1-2): DSGVTQTPKHLITATGQRVTLRCSPRSGDLSVYWYQQSLDQGLQFLIQYYNGEERAKGNILERFSAQQFPDLHSELNLSSLELGDSALYFCASSVLSRGIYGYTFGSGTRLTVV.

CDR3 bases: TGTGCCAGCAGTTACCTGGGTTCGACAGGTTATAGCAATCAGCCCCAGCATTTT. This encodes CASSYLGSTGYSNQPQHF. The chain has TRBV6-2 or TRBV6-3 and TRBJ1-5; tentative D call: TRBD1 (6 bases). V lost 2 bases and J 0 bases, leaving 17 bases between the germline ends. The CDR3 sequence is 18 residues long. Germline CDR1 MNHEY, CDR2 SVGEGT.

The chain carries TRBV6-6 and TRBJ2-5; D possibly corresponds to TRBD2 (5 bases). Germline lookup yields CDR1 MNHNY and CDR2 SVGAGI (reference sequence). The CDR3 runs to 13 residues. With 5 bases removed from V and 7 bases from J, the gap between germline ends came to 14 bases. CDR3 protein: CASSTVGERTQYF. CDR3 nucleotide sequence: TGTGCCAGCAGTACCGTGGGAGAGCGGACCCAGTACTTC.

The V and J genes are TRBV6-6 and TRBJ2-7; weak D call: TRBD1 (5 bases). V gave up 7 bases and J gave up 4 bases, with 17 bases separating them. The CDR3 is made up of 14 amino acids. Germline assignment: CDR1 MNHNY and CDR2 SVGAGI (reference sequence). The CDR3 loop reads CASTPFIGAYEQYF. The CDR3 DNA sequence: TGTGCCAGCACCCCCTTTATAGGGGCTTACGAGCAGTACTTC.

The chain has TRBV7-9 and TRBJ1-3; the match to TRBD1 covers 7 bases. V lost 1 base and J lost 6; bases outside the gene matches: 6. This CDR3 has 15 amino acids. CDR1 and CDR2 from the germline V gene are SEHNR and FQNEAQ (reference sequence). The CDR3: CASSLGQGLLNTIYF. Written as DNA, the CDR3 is TGTGCCAGCAGCTTAGGACAGGGATTATTAAACACCATATATTTT.

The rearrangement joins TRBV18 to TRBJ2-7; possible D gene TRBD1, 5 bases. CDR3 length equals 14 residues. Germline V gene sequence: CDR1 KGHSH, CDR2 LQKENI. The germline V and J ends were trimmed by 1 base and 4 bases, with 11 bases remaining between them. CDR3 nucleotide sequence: TGTGCCAGCTCACCACGTACCTCAGGGTACGAGCAGTACTTC. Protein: CASSPRTSGYEQYF.

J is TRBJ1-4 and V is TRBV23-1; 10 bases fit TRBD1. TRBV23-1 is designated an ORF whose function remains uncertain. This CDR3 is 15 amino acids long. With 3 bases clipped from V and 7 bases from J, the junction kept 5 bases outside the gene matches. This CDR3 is CASSQMRQGAEKLFF. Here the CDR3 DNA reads TGCGCCAGCAGTCAGATGAGACAGGGGGCTGAAAAACTGTTTTTT.